This TCR beta chain was observed in a study of shared clonotypes between healthy human individuals. TCRdb's copy holds only in-frame clones and misses some; the assay was immunoSEQ multiplex PCR. Of some 530,000 clones detected, more than 65% appear once; the ten largest clones hold over 9.5%. This clone was counted a few times. V lost 3 bases to trimming and J lost 3 bases, with 6 bases between them. The CDR3 spans 13 residues. The V gene's germline CDR1 is SGDLS and CDR2 YYNGEE. The sequence came from a woman aged 40 to 49 in good health. Some clones in this sample may be carry-over from other donors' samples. The sequenced sample was PBMCs. The chain combines TRBV9 with TRBJ2-2; unclear D gene. CDR3 sequence (DNA): TGTGCCAGCAGCGCATACTACACCGGGGAGCTGTTTTTT. It is translated as CASSAYYTGELFF.